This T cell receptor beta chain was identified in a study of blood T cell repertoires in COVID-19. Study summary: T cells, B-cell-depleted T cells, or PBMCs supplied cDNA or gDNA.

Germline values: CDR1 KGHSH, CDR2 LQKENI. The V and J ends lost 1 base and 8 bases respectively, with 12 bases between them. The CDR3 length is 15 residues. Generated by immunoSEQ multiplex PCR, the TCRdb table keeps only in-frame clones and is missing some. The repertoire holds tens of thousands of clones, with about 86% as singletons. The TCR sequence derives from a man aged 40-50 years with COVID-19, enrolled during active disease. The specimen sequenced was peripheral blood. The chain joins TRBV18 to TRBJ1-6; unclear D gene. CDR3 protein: CASSPREVGDSPLHF. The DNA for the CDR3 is TGTGCCAGCTCACCACGGGAGGTTGGAGATTCACCCCTCCACTTT.